This T cell receptor (beta chain) is drawn from a study of T cells in Graves' hyperthyroidism and ophthalmopathy. Study results and limitations: Most thyroid-expanded clonotypes above 0.001 were also found in blood. A model using 13 V-J features told ophthalmopathy apart from stable hyperthyroidism. Model output signaled ophthalmopathy a median approximately 6.2 months ahead of onset.

The authors obtained PBMCs from around 11 ml of fresh peripheral blood. In its sample, this clonotype was seen a few times. Its antigen is undetermined. V lost 0 bases and J lost 0; bases outside the gene matches: 3. This CDR3 has 17 residues. Germline loops: CDR1 MNHEY, CDR2 SVGAGI. RNA transcripts served as the template for amplifying TCR beta CDR3 regions. First-round RT-PCR targeting the TCR CDR3 was performed with the HTBI primer set. TCRdb reprocessed the multiplex PCR reads with MiXCR, giving one entry per CDR3 protein. The table includes about 480,000 distinct CDR3 sequences, 20% to 25% detected once.

The sequence derives from a woman in her 70s with Graves' ophthalmopathy. The sequencing input was blood. The rearrangement uses TRBV6-5 and TRBJ2-1; TRBD2 agrees at 9 bases. The CDR3 nucleotides read TGTGCCAGCAGTTACTCCGGTAGCGGGGGCTCCTACAATGAGCAGTTCTTC. Translated: CASSYSGSGGSYNEQFF.